This T cell receptor beta chain is drawn from a study of cytomegalovirus exposure and HLA in healthy donors. The CDR3 spans 15 residues. Trimming cost V 6 bases and J 6 bases, with 18 bases left between them. CDR1 is MNHEY, CDR2 SVGAGI, per germline. In the PCR, 60 Vbeta and 13 Jbeta primers were used. The data were produced by immunoSEQ multiplex PCR, yet TCRdb's version contains in-frame clones alone and is incomplete. This table holds about 120,000 clones, around 74% found once. General study findings and limits: An analysis was carried out at a later point. It showed that HLA-associated TCR beta chains were more clonally expanded than equally common non-associated chains. In vitro, three CMV-associated chains proved specific for CMV antigens. Exclusion as indistinguishable affected some V segments, including TRBV6-2 and TRBV6-3. Earlier analysis yielded a pattern in which most TCR beta V segments were productive about 90% or about 30% of the time.

A word on this clone: Its antigen is not identified.

The chain links TRBV6-5 to TRBJ2-1; the D gene is possibly TRBD1 (5 bases). The sequenced sample was PBMCs. The receptor comes from a woman younger than 30 in good health and CMV-seronegative. The CDR3 sequence: CASSFTAGIGNEQFF. CDR3 DNA: TGTGCCAGCAGCTTCACGGCAGGGATAGGCAATGAGCAGTTCTTC.